This T cell receptor beta chain was identified in a study of T cell repertoires in cytomegalovirus infection. Study findings and constraints: HLA-C-restricted CMV-specific TCR beta clonotypes were dominant in the ex vivo response. Cumulative frequency (of public TCR beta family members) identified carriers of CMV plus the relevant HLA.

This clonotype was picked up a small number of times. Its antigen is still unknown. TCRdb reprocessed the reads with MiXCR, giving one entry per CDR3 protein. The sample consists of roughly 310,000 distinct CDR3 sequences, almost 30% of them appearing once. Sequences were derived from cultured PBMCs, sampled from culture after CMV antigen stimulation. The receptor's source is a human donor in good health (CMV status not recorded). Some clones in this sample may be carry-over from other donors' samples.

The CDR3 loop is CASSERRGVDYEQYF. The CDR3 nucleotides read TGTGCCAGCAGTGAAAGGAGGGGCGTGGACTACGAGCAGTACTTC. The chain carries TRBV6-1 and TRBJ2-7; D is perhaps TRBD2 (6 bases). The CDR3 consists of 15 residues. V lost 2 bases and J 3 bases, leaving 14 bases between the germline ends. The V gene's germline CDR1 is MNHNS and CDR2 SASEGT.